A selection of T cell receptor beta chains follows, all from one sample in a study of cytomegalovirus exposure and HLA in healthy donors. Sequenced by immunoSEQ multiplex PCR; TCRdb stores in-frame clones only, minus some. The profile covers approximately 260,000 clones, with 86% appearing a single time and roughly 1% taken by the ten largest. The sequenced sample consisted of PBMCs. The receptor source for this set is a woman aged 18-29 years in good health and CMV-seronegative. Each CDR3 is given with its conserved first and last residue. D genes are given only for firm matches. A row's size may be missing; if present it is once, few, many or a size class.

j_gene | d_gene | abundance | v_gene | CDR3aa | CDR3nt
TRBJ1-3 | NA | NA | TRBV28 | CASSPISARPAGNTIYF | TGTGCCAGCAGTCCGATTTCGGCTAGACCGGCTGGAAACACCATATATTTT
TRBJ2-7 | TRBD2 | once | TRBV28 | CASSLSTSGFYEQYF | TGTGCCAGCAGTTTATCAACTAGCGGCTTCTACGAGCAGTACTTC
TRBJ2-7 | TRBD1 | once | TRBV28 | CASSLSVDRDTVTYEQYF | TGTGCCAGCAGTTTATCGGTAGACAGGGACACAGTTACCTACGAGCAGTACTTC
TRBJ1-2 | NA | NA | TRBV25-1 | CASSAAGVANYGYTF | TGTGCCAGCAGTGCTGCAGGGGTGGCTAACTATGGCTACACCTTC
TRBJ1-4 | NA | NA | TRBV7-2 | CASSYTGLAGEKLFF | TGTGCCAGCAGCTATACAGGGTTGGCGGGCGAAAAACTGTTTTTT
TRBJ1-2 | TRBD1 | NA | TRBV27 | CASSLSGGTGYGYTF | TGTGCCAGCAGTTTATCGGGGGGGACAGGGTATGGCTACACCTTC
TRBJ2-2 | TRBD1 | NA | TRBV5-1 | CASSLRDRGDGTGELFF | TGCGCCAGCAGCTTGCGGGACAGGGGAGATGGCACCGGGGAGCTGTTTTTT
TRBJ1-6 | NA | NA | TRBV10-3 | CAISDNRASYNSPLHF | TGTGCCATCAGTGATAACAGGGCCTCCTATAATTCACCCCTCCACTTT
TRBJ1-5 | NA | NA | TRBV7-2 | CASSTRNGGNQPQHF | TGTGCCAGCAGCACTCGGAACGGAGGCAATCAGCCCCAGCATTTT
TRBJ2-1 | TRBD1 | NA | TRBV5-1 | CASSRPFRDRRSGEQFF | TGCGCCAGCAGCCGCCCCTTCCGGGACAGGAGGTCGGGTGAGCAGTTCTTC
TRBJ2-1 | TRBD1 | NA | TRBV2 | CASQTGGGEQFF | TGTGCCAGCCAAACAGGGGGTGGTGAGCAGTTCTTC
TRBJ2-5 | TRBD2 | NA | TRBV5-4 | CASSPNSGQETQYF | TGTGCCAGCAGCCCTAATAGCGGGCAAGAGACCCAGTACTTC
TRBJ2-7 | TRBD2 | NA | TRBV11-2 | CASSLYPLSREGFDEQYF | TGTGCCAGCAGCTTATATCCCCTGTCGCGGGAGGGCTTCGACGAGCAGTACTTC
TRBJ2-7 | TRBD2 | NA | TRBV27 | CASSSSGLGVYEQYF | TGTGCCAGCAGTTCTAGCGGCCTGGGGGTTTACGAGCAGTACTTC
TRBJ2-1 | NA | NA | TRBV6-6 | CASSDSLNEQFF | TGTGCCAGCAGTGACAGCCTCAATGAGCAGTTCTTC
TRBJ2-7 | NA | NA | TRBV9 | CASSVTGFITYEQYF | TGTGCCAGCAGCGTGACAGGTTTTATCACCTACGAGCAGTACTTC
TRBJ1-2 | TRBD1 | few | TRBV7-9 | CASSSGQGSGYTF | TGTGCCAGCAGCTCCGGACAGGGGAGTGGCTACACCTTC
TRBJ2-7 | NA | NA | TRBV10-3 | CAISEQVREQYF | TGTGCCATCAGTGAGCAGGTCCGGGAGCAGTACTTC
TRBJ2-5 | NA | NA | TRBV2 | CASSDREREYF | TGTGCCAGCAGTGATAGAGAGCGGGAGTACTTC
TRBJ1-2 | TRBD1 | NA | TRBV9 | CASSSRTGVGYTF | TGTGCCAGCAGCTCCCGGACAGGGGTTGGCTACACCTTC
TRBJ1-2 | TRBD1 | NA | TRBV27 | CASSSLSTGEVDYGYTF | TGTGCCAGCAGTTCGTTATCGACAGGGGAGGTAGACTATGGCTACACCTTC
TRBJ1-5 | NA | few | TRBV18 | CASSAASNQPQHF | TGTGCCAGCTCAGCGGCTAGCAATCAGCCCCAGCATTTT
TRBJ2-2 | TRBD1 | NA | TRBV5-1 | CASSSLGTGNTGELFF | TGCGCCAGCAGCTCACTTGGGACAGGGAACACCGGGGAGCTGTTTTTT
TRBJ2-7 | NA | NA | TRBV11-2 | CASSFSPGDEQYF | TGTGCCAGCAGTTTCAGTCCCGGGGACGAGCAGTACTTC
TRBJ2-3 | TRBD1 | NA | TRBV6-1 | CASSQGPGGVSTDTQYF | TGTGCCAGCAGTCAAGGGCCAGGGGGCGTAAGCACAGATACGCAGTATTTT
TRBJ2-2 | NA | NA | TRBV15 | CATSLNRDTTGELFF | TGTGCCACCAGCCTTAACAGGGATACCACCGGGGAGCTGTTTTTT